The rows below give T cell receptor beta chains drawn from one sample of a study of vaccination and CD4 T cells after COVID-19. TCRdb analysed the PCR reads with MiXCR anew, one entry per CDR3 protein. The sample carries about 5,200 distinct CDR3 sequences, 40% recorded once. These TCRs' antigens remain unknown. Input material: CD4+ T cells from blood, cultured in vitro. The receptors derive from a human donor who had recovered from COVID-19. Each CDR3 is given with its conserved first and last residue.

j_call,v_call,cdr3_aa
TRBJ2-3,TRBV6-2/TRBV6-3,CASSSASGRRGASTDTQYF
TRBJ1-1,TRBV15,CATSSSHRGGHTEAFF
TRBJ1-5,TRBV7-8,CASSLGGDVGNQPQHF
TRBJ1-2,TRBV5-1,CASSAGTGGLYGYTF
TRBJ2-1,TRBV7-3,CASSSLDGAGGRHEQFF
TRBJ2-1,TRBV15,CATSRETYNEQFF
TRBJ2-3,TRBV20-1,CSARDPPGGSTDTQYF
TRBJ2-5,TRBV27,CASSTSSGGPVAQYF
TRBJ2-1,TRBV28,CASRRPGLRYNEQFF
TRBJ1-2,TRBV20-1,CSAPPGGGYVYGYTF
TRBJ2-2,TRBV6-1,CASSFAQNTGELFF
TRBJ2-3,TRBV7-3,CASSLLSTDTQYF
TRBJ2-7,TRBV15,CATSKGDYSYEQYF
TRBJ2-7,TRBV20-1,CSASWKTYEQYF
TRBJ2-5,TRBV2,CASSGTSGGAGETQYF
TRBJ1-1,TRBV6-5,CASSSRINTEAFF
TRBJ2-5,TRBV30,CAWSVLTTGTQYF
TRBJ2-1,TRBV24-1,CATSEQRGEQFF
TRBJ2-1,TRBV6-4,CASRRQTSAEQFF
TRBJ2-7,TRBV20-1,CSARTLRHSYEQYF
TRBJ1-2,TRBV20-1,CSAREGQGAFRYGYTF
TRBJ1-3,TRBV29-1,CSVERQGRPRPLGNTIYF
TRBJ2-3,TRBV24-1,CATSDLQPGDSGTDTQYF
TRBJ1-2,TRBV6-5,CASSYGDRGHYGYTF
TRBJ2-1,TRBV7-8,CASSLASGSSEQFF
TRBJ1-5,TRBV15,CTTSRVWSYSNQPQHF
TRBJ2-2,TRBV20-1,CSARDFQGATGELFF
TRBJ1-6,TRBV19,CASAGSYNSPLHF
TRBJ1-2,TRBV20-1,CSARRRTGDGGYTF
TRBJ1-6,TRBV6-1,CASYESEYSPLHF
TRBJ2-3,TRBV9,CASSRSSTSGSTDTQYF
TRBJ1-1,TRBV6-5,CASSYGTLNTEAFF
TRBJ2-1,TRBV11-1,CASSLELNNEQFF
TRBJ1-2,TRBV6-8,CASSPPPGRYGYTF
TRBJ1-1,TRBV27,CASSQQGRTEAFF
TRBJ2-5,TRBV2,CASNLAAEETQYF
TRBJ2-7,TRBV2,CASSGRTSGTYEQYF
TRBJ2-3,TRBV6-1,CASRERGGPDTQYF
TRBJ1-5,TRBV4-1,CASSHPGHRQPQHF
TRBJ1-1,TRBV25-1,CASSGDRESNTEAFF
TRBJ2-3,TRBV4-2,CASSQEPSGSTDTQYF
TRBJ1-4,TRBV7-2,CASSLMGSNEKLFF
TRBJ2-7,TRBV20-1,CSAQRPWTESSYEQYF
TRBJ1-3,TRBV7-9,CASSDTGAGNTIYF
TRBJ2-5,TRBV30,CAWGGGVETQYF
TRBJ2-2,TRBV7-6,CASSLLAGDDTGELFF
TRBJ2-7,TRBV5-1,CASSPGGRGWPYEQYF
TRBJ2-1,TRBV6-4,CASRREHSLGEQFF
TRBJ2-2,TRBV12-3/TRBV12-4,CASSLITSNTGELFF
TRBJ1-6,TRBV7-3,CASSTRGPNSPLHF
TRBJ2-5,TRBV7-9,CASSFSGRAQETQYF
TRBJ1-3,TRBV27,CASSLYGGVTGNTIYF
TRBJ1-2,TRBV19,CASSIQGNYGYTF
TRBJ1-2,TRBV5-5,CASSLAGGGFDYGYTF
TRBJ2-7,TRBV6-2/TRBV6-3,CASKVTLREGLHEQYF
TRBJ2-1,TRBV20-1,CSARHDWAGVTSYNEQFF
TRBJ1-5,TRBV24-1,CATRDSGVDGPQHF
TRBJ2-7,TRBV21-1,CASSNPGTALYEQYF
TRBJ2-5,TRBV7-9,CASSLAGTRFQTQYF
TRBJ2-5,TRBV20-1,CSARDAGRDQETQYF